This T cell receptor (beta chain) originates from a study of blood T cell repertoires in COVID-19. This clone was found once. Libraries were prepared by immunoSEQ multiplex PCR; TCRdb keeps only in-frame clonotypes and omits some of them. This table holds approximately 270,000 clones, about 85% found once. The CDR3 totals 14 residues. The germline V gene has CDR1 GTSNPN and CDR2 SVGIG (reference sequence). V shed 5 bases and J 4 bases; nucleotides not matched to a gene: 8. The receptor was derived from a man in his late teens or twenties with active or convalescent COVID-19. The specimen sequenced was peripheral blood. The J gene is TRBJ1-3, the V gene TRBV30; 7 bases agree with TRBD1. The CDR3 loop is CAWDKGAAGNTIYF. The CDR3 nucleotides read TGTGCCTGGGACAAGGGGGCTGCGGGAAACACCATATATTTT.